These 20 T cell receptor beta chains were sequenced from one sample in a study of OX40 agonist ivuxolimab in advanced cancers. Profiling relied on immunoSEQ multiplex PCR, and the TCRdb table lists in-frame clones only, not all of them. This sample has 35,000 to 45,000 clones; less than 90% occur once, and the top ten carry around 20%. The sample consisted of CD4+ or CD8+ T cells sorted from blood, taken in a trial of the OX40 agonist ivuxolimab. Every receptor here comes from an adult with an advanced solid tumor such as melanoma, head and neck, liver or kidney cancer.

The chain uses TRBV4-1 and TRBJ2-2; D is unclear. This CDR3 contains 15 residues. V was pared by 0 bases and J by 9 bases, with 14 bases between. CDR1 is MGHRA and CDR2 is YSYEKL in the germline V gene. The CDR3 region has the DNA TGCGCCAGCAGCCAAGATAGCTTACAGCCCTGGGAGCTGTTTTTT. Translated: CASSQDSLQPWELFF.

V gene TRBV7-8 combines with J gene TRBJ1-4; no firm D call. CDR1 and CDR2 (germline): SGHVS, FQNEAQ. V dropped 1 base and J dropped 5 bases, with 2 bases sitting between them. The CDR3 runs 12 residues. This chain's CDR3 is CASSLENEKLFF. DNA for the CDR3: TGTGCCAGCAGCTTAGAAAATGAAAAACTGTTTTTT.

This clone showed up just once. This CDR3 is CASSRSSGEEQFF. CDR3 nucleotide sequence: TGCGCCAGCAGCCGCTCGAGCGGGGAGGAGCAGTTCTTC. V and J are TRBV4-1 and TRBJ2-1, with TRBD2 identical over 7 bases. Germline V gene sequence: CDR1 MGHRA, CDR2 YSYEKL. CDR3 length equals 13 residues. J was trimmed by 10 bases and V by 4 bases; bases with no gene match: 7.

The chain joins TRBV4-1 to TRBJ2-1, with 12 bases identical to TRBD2. The germline CDR1 and CDR2 sequences are MGHRA and YSYEKL. The J segment lost 8 bases and the V segment lost 4 bases, leaving 6 bases of the junction unmatched. CDR3 length equals 15 residues. The CDR3 loop is CASSLLAGGRDEQFF. In DNA, the CDR3 is TGCGCCAGCAGCCTCCTAGCGGGGGGGCGTGATGAGCAGTTCTTC.

The chain joins TRBV6-1 to TRBJ2-3; 8 bases line up with TRBD1. V gave up 1 base and J gave up 2 bases; unmatched junction bases: 5. CDR1 MNHNS and CDR2 SASEGT come from the germline V gene. The CDR3 runs to 16 residues. CDR3 nucleotide sequence: TGTGCCAGCAGTGAAGGTGCAGGGGGCCACACAGATACGCAGTATTTT. It specifies CASSEGAGGHTDTQYF.

The CDR3: CASSVVDSDTEAFF. The CDR3 DNA reads as TGTGCCAGCAGCGTAGTTGACTCGGACACTGAAGCTTTCTTT. This chain uses TRBV9 with TRBJ1-1; no reliable D call. The V gene lost 0 bases and the J gene lost 3 bases, with 9 bases spanning the gap. Germline V gene data show CDR1 as SGDLS and CDR2 as YYNGEE. The CDR3 has 14 amino acids. The full variable domain, with the rest looked up from reference TRBV9 and TRBJ1-1, is DSGVTQTPKHLITATGQRVTLRCSPRSGDLSVYWYQQSLDQGLQFLIQYYNGEERAKGNILERFSAQQFPDLHSELNLSSLELGDSALYFCASSVVDSDTEAFFGQGTRLTVV.

The chain links TRBV19 to TRBJ2-7; 10 bases fit TRBD2. The CDR3 is 15 residues long. Germline V gives CDR1 LNHDA, CDR2 SQIVND (reference sequence). The trim removed 4 bases at V and 0 bases at J, leaving 3 bases unmatched. CDR3 amino acids: CASSTLAGASYEQYF. DNA for the CDR3: TGTGCCAGTAGTACTCTAGCGGGGGCCTCCTACGAGCAGTACTTC.

The chain carries TRBV19 and TRBJ1-1, with 9 bases fitting TRBD1. V gave up 4 bases and J gave up 1 base; unmatched junction bases: 13. Germline assignment: CDR1 LNHDA and CDR2 SQIVND (reference sequence). CDR3 length equals 18 residues. CDR3 bases: TGTGCCAGTAGTAGCCGGGACAGGGAGATTTTATGGAACACTGAAGCTTTCTTT. It is translated as CASSSRDREILWNTEAFF.

J is TRBJ2-1 and V is TRBV5-4; D tentatively fits TRBD1 or TRBD2 (5 bases each). V was cut by 1 base and J by 7 bases, with 12 bases left in between. The CDR3 consists of 14 residues. Germline V gene lookup returns CDR1 SGHNT and CDR2 YYREEE (reference sequence). CDR3 residues: CASSLLGEGNEQFF. CDR3 coding DNA: TGTGCCAGCAGCTTGCTGGGGGAAGGGAATGAGCAGTTCTTC.

The V gene is TRBV19, the J gene TRBJ1-3, with TRBD1 identical over 10 bases. The germline V gene has CDR1 LNHDA and CDR2 SQIVND (reference sequence). V shed 5 bases and J 2 bases; nucleotides not matched to a gene: 6. This CDR3 is built from 16 residues. The CDR3 sequence is CASSGVGTGAGNTIYF. In nucleotides, the CDR3 is TGTGCCAGTAGTGGCGTGGGGACAGGGGCTGGAAACACCATATATTTT.

The rearrangement uses TRBV11-2 and TRBJ2-3, with 8 bases matching TRBD2. J lost 2 bases, V lost 1 base, and 8 bases had no gene match. The germline V gene encodes CDR1 SGHAT and CDR2 FQNNGV. The CDR3 length is 17 residues. CDR3 loop: CASSLGNGGEHTDTQYF. The CDR3 DNA follows: TGTGCCAGCAGCTTAGGCAACGGGGGGGAGCACACAGATACGCAGTATTTT.

The chain couples TRBV29-1 to TRBJ2-1; the match to TRBD1 covers 7 bases. The germline V gene encodes CDR1 SQVTM and CDR2 ANQGSEA. The CDR3 runs to 14 residues. The J segment lost 9 bases and the V segment lost 3 bases, leaving 11 bases of the junction unmatched. CDR3 region: CSVEEVGGIFEQFF. The DNA for the CDR3 is TGCAGCGTTGAGGAGGTAGGGGGCATTTTTGAGCAGTTCTTC.

This clone has a handful of counts. CDR3 coding DNA: TGTGCCAGCAGCTCTTTGGGGGGGAGCTCCTACGAGCAGTACTTC. Translating it yields CASSSLGGSSYEQYF. The chain has TRBV5-5 and TRBJ2-7; 7 bases fit TRBD2. Trimming took 3 bases from V and 0 from J; bases not matched to a gene: 6. The CDR3 length is 15 residues. Germline V CDR1 and CDR2: SGHKS, YYEKEE (reference sequence).

This sequence joins TRBV4-3 and TRBJ1-2; TRBD1 agrees at 7 bases. The CDR3 is made up of 15 amino acids. Germline V gene lookup returns CDR1 LGHNA and CDR2 YSLEER. With 0 bases clipped from V and 3 bases from J, the junction kept 4 bases outside the gene matches. The CDR3 reads CASSQETGMDYGYTF. The DNA of the CDR3 is TGCGCCAGCAGCCAAGAGACAGGGATGGACTATGGCTACACCTTC.

CDR3 nucleotides: TGTGCCAGTACGAGTGCGGTGGAGAACACTGAAGCTTTCTTT. This translates into CASTSAVENTEAFF. The V gene is TRBV19, the J gene TRBJ1-1; D is uncertain. CDR3 length equals 14 residues. Germline CDR1 LNHDA, CDR2 SQIVND (reference sequence). The V end lost 7 bases, the J end lost 1 base, and 13 bases lay between the germline ends.

The chain is built from TRBV19 and TRBJ2-2; D possibly corresponds to TRBD2 (7 bases). The CDR3 loop spans 15 amino acids. The germline V and J ends were trimmed by 7 bases and 8 bases, with 20 bases remaining between them. Germline V lookup: CDR1 LNHDA, CDR2 SQIVND (reference sequence). The CDR3 region has the DNA TGTGCCAGTATCCCCGGTGGGGGGGCTGGTGGGGAGCTGTTTTTT. This translates into CASIPGGGAGGELFF.

The chain links TRBV5-4 to TRBJ1-2; possibly TRBD1 for D (5 bases). CDR3 length equals 16 residues. The V gene lost 1 base and the J gene lost 1 base, with 14 bases spanning the gap. Per germline, CDR1 SGHNT and CDR2 YYREEE (reference sequence). The CDR3 spells CASSLPPGRNNYGYTF. The DNA of the CDR3 is TGTGCCAGCAGCTTGCCTCCGGGACGGAATAACTATGGCTACACCTTC.

To note about this clone: An end of the junction does not agree with germline; a read error may underlie this. The chain uses TRBV10-1 and TRBJ2-1; D may be TRBD1 (5 bases). Germline-derived CDR1 and CDR2 are WNHNN and SYGVQD (reference sequence). This CDR3 region has 12 residues. The CDR3 here is CAGRVGFNEQFF. The CDR3 DNA follows: TGCGCCGGCAGGGTGGGGTTCAATGAGCAGTTCTTC.

This clone was seen a handful of times. V and J are TRBV11-2 and TRBJ1-1, with D maybe TRBD1 (5 bases). Germline V gene data show CDR1 as SGHAT and CDR2 as FQNNGV. The CDR3 is 17 residues long. V gave up 1 base and J gave up 6 bases, with 21 bases separating them. The CDR3 DNA follows: TGTGCCAGCAGCTTAGTATCCCGGGGCGGTTCCGTCCCTGAAGCTTTCTTT. This encodes CASSLVSRGGSVPEAFF.

The chain uses TRBV10-2 and TRBJ2-7, with 7 nucleotides matching TRBD1. Germline V gene data show CDR1 as WSHSY and CDR2 as SAAADI. The ends lost 0 bases at V and 4 bases at J; junction bases unmatched: 6. The length of the CDR3 is 15 residues. The CDR3 protein is CASSESRDREYEQYF. CDR3 sequence (DNA): TGCGCCAGCAGTGAGTCGAGAGACAGGGAGTACGAGCAGTACTTC.